These 2 T cell receptor beta chains share one sample of origin, sequenced in a study of T cells in Graves' hyperthyroidism and ophthalmopathy. Amplification of TCR beta CDR3 regions was performed using RNA transcripts as template. The HTBI primer set drove a first-round RT-PCR of the TCR CDR3. A single record per CDR3 protein comes from TCRdb applying MiXCR to the multiplex PCR reads. The sample carries hundreds of thousands of distinct CDR3 sequences, about 20% recorded once. Sequencing was performed on blood. Source of these receptors: a man aged 30 to 45 with Graves' ophthalmopathy.

This clonotype was found a few times. J is TRBJ2-1 and V is TRBV28, with 7 nucleotides matching TRBD2. J lost 5 bases, V lost 11 bases, and 12 bases had no gene match. This CDR3 is built from 14 residues. Germline V gives CDR1 MDHEN, CDR2 SYDVKM. This chain's CDR3 is CACNIGLENNEQFF. The DNA of the CDR3 is TGTGCCTGTAACATCGGACTAGAAAACAATGAGCAGTTCTTC.

Many counts were recorded for this clonotype. The chain couples TRBV12-3 or TRBV12-4 to TRBJ2-5; 7 bases map to TRBD1. This CDR3 has 16 residues. Trimming at V came to 6 bases and at J to 0 bases, leaving 10 bases not matched to a gene. The CDR3 DNA reads as TGTGCCAGCAGCCAAGACAGGGCAAGAGACCAAGAGACCCAGTACTTC. This codes for CASSQDRARDQETQYF.